This record concerns one TCR beta chain sequence. This specimen belongs to a study of cytomegalovirus exposure and HLA in healthy donors. V lost 8 bases, J lost 3 bases, and 16 bases lay in between. Germline CDR1 is MDHEN and CDR2 is SYDVKM. This CDR3 contains 14 residues. PCR employed 60 Vbeta and 13 Jbeta primers. Method: immunoSEQ multiplex PCR; TCRdb's copy keeps in-frame clones and lacks some. The sample contains fewer than 200,000 clones, roughly two thirds of which appear only once. V gene TRBV28 combines with J gene TRBJ1-1; D gene ambiguous. The sequence was obtained from a young woman in good health and CMV-seronegative. Sequencing was carried out using PBMCs. The CDR3 bases are TGTGCCAGCCACCCGGGGTCGAGGGACACTGAAGCTTTCTTT. Its translation: CASHPGSRDTEAFF.